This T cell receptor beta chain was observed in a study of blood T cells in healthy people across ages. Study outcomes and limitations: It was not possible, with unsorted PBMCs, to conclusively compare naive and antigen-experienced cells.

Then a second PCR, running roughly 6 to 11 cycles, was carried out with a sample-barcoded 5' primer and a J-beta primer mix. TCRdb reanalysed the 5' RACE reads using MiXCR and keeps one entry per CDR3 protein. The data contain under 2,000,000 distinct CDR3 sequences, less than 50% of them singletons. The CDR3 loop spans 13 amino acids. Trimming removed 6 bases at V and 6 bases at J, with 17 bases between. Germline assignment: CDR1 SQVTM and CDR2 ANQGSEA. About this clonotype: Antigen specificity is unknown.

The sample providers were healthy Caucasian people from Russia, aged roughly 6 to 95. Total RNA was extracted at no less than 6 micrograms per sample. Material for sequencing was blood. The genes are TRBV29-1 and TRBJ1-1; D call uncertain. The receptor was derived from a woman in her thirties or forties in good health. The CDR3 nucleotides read TGCAGCGTCCCCGCCCCGGGAGAAGCTGAAGCTTTCTTT. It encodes CSVPAPGEAEAFF.